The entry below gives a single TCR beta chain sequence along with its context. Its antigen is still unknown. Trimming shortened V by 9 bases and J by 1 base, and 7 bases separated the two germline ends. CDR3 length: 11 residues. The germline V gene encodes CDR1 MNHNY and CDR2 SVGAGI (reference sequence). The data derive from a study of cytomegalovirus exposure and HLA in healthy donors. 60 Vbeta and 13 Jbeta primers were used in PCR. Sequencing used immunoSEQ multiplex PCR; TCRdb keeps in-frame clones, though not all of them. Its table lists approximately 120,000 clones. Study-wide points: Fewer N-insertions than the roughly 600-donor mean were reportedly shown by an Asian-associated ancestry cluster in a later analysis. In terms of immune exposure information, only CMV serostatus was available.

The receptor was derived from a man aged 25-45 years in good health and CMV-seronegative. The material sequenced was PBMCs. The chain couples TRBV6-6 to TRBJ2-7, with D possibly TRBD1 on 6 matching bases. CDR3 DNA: TGTGCCAGTCAGGGGTCCTACGAGCAGTACTTC. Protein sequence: CASQGSYEQYF.